Below are 3 T cell receptor beta chains sequenced from a single sample in a study of T cell repertoires in cytomegalovirus infection. Their recognized antigens are unknown. TCRdb reanalysed the reads using MiXCR and keeps one entry per CDR3 protein. The sample yields roughly 920,000 distinct CDR3 sequences, approximately 31% seen once. Sequenced here: cultured CD8+ T cells from PBMCs, sampled from culture after CMV antigen stimulation. These receptors all come from a human donor in good health (CMV status not recorded). Some clones in this sample may be carry-over from other donors' samples.

Written as DNA, the CDR3 is TGTGCCACCAGTGACTGGCGGCGGGACACCGGGGAGCTGTTTTTT. It specifies CATSDWRRDTGELFF. The chain links TRBV24-1 to TRBJ2-2; a weak D match, TRBD2 (5 bases). V was cut by 4 bases and J by 3 bases, with 11 bases left in between. The CDR3 contains 15 residues. Germline CDR1 reads KGHDR; CDR2 reads SFDVKD.

The chain couples TRBV18 to TRBJ2-7; D gene ambiguous. The CDR3 is made up of 17 amino acids. In germline, CDR1 is KGHSH, CDR2 LQKENI. Trimming took off 3 bases at V and 0 bases at J, with 18 bases between the two ends. CDR3 DNA: TGTGCCAGCTCACCGAAGCAGCCTGGAATCACCTCCTACGAGCAGTACGTC. It specifies CASSPKQPGITSYEQYV.

This clonotype was seen a handful of times. The chain recombines TRBV13 with TRBJ2-1; 10 nucleotides line up with TRBD2. J gave up 2 bases and V 4 bases, and 11 bases lay outside the gene matches. CDR1 is PRHDT, CDR2 FYEKMQ, per germline (reference sequence). The CDR3 is made up of 18 amino acids. The CDR3 reads CASSSNPSGGRTYNEQFF. The CDR3, as DNA: TGTGCCAGCAGCTCCAACCCTAGCGGGGGCAGGACCTACAATGAGCAGTTCTTC. The variable domain in full, with the rest retrieved from reference TRBV13 and TRBJ2-1, is AAGVIQSPRHLIKEKRETATLKCYPIPRHDTVYWYQQGPGQDPQFLISFYEKMQSDKGSIPDRFSAQQFSDYHSELNMSSLELGDSALYFCASSSNPSGGRTYNEQFFGPGTRLTVL.